Listed below are T cell receptor beta chains from one sample, sequenced in a study of cytomegalovirus exposure and HLA in healthy donors. Assay: immunoSEQ multiplex PCR; the TCRdb copy retains only in-frame clones and omits some. The sample shows roughly 100,000 clones, approximately 90% of them seen only once. Sequenced input: PBMCs. These receptors all come from a young woman in good health and CMV-seropositive. CDR3s include the opening cysteine and the closing phenylalanine or tryptophan. The order of the fields is CDR3 length, J gene, D gene, clone size, V gene, CDR3 DNA, CDR3 protein. A D gene is named only where the DNA matches it firmly. Not all rows give a size; the values are once, few, many and, for expanded clones, a class.

cdr3_length: 15
j_call: TRBJ2-1
d_call: TRBD1
clone_size: NA
v_call: TRBV7-9
cdr3_nt: TGTGCCAGCAGCCTTGGACAGGGAACCTACAATGAGCAGTTCTTC
cdr3_aa: CASSLGQGTYNEQFF

cdr3_length: 14
j_call: TRBJ1-1
d_call: NA
clone_size: NA
v_call: TRBV11-2
cdr3_nt: TGTGCCAGCAGCCCCGCAGTCCCCGGGGCTGAAGCTTTCTTT
cdr3_aa: CASSPAVPGAEAFF

cdr3_length: 12
j_call: TRBJ2-4
d_call: NA
clone_size: once
v_call: TRBV28
cdr3_nt: TGTGCCAGCAGCTCCACGGGAGACATTCAGTACTTC
cdr3_aa: CASSSTGDIQYF

cdr3_length: 13
j_call: TRBJ2-7
d_call: TRBD2
clone_size: NA
v_call: TRBV6-5
cdr3_nt: TGTGCCAGCACGCGGGGGAGGACCTACGAGCAGTACTTC
cdr3_aa: CASTRGRTYEQYF

cdr3_length: 15
j_call: TRBJ2-2
d_call: NA
clone_size: NA
v_call: TRBV9
cdr3_nt: TGTGCCAGCAGCGGGACTGCTCTGGGGTCCGGGGAGCTGTTTTTT
cdr3_aa: CASSGTALGSGELFF

cdr3_length: 10
j_call: TRBJ1-1
d_call: NA
clone_size: NA
v_call: TRBV30
cdr3_nt: TGTGCCTGCTACAGGGAGAAAGCTTTCTTT
cdr3_aa: CACYREKAFF

cdr3_length: 13
j_call: TRBJ1-2
d_call: NA
clone_size: few
v_call: TRBV28
cdr3_nt: TGTGCCAGCAGTTTGGAGCAGGGGAATGGCTACACCTTC
cdr3_aa: CASSLEQGNGYTF

cdr3_length: 16
j_call: TRBJ1-4
d_call: TRBD1
clone_size: few
v_call: TRBV7-9
cdr3_nt: TGTGCCAGCAGCTTAGACAGGGGGGAGACTAATGAAAAACTGTTTTTT
cdr3_aa: CASSLDRGETNEKLFF

cdr3_length: 16
j_call: TRBJ2-5
d_call: NA
clone_size: NA
v_call: TRBV5-6
cdr3_nt: TGTGCCAGCAGCTCTCTACGGACACACCAAGAAGAGACCCAGTACTTC
cdr3_aa: CASSSLRTHQEETQYF

cdr3_length: 14
j_call: TRBJ1-2
d_call: NA
clone_size: NA
v_call: TRBV19
cdr3_nt: TGTGCCAGTAGTTATAACAGGGATAACTATGGCTACACCTTC
cdr3_aa: CASSYNRDNYGYTF

cdr3_length: 14
j_call: TRBJ1-2
d_call: TRBD1
clone_size: NA
v_call: TRBV27
cdr3_nt: TGTGCCAGCAGTTCTACAGGGGTTTTCTATGGCTACACCTTC
cdr3_aa: CASSSTGVFYGYTF

cdr3_length: 14
j_call: TRBJ2-2
d_call: NA
clone_size: NA
v_call: TRBV27
cdr3_nt: TGTGCCAGCAGTTTCCCAGGGCCCCCCGGGGAGCTGTTTTTT
cdr3_aa: CASSFPGPPGELFF

cdr3_length: 13
j_call: TRBJ2-5
d_call: TRBD1
clone_size: NA
v_call: TRBV10-3
cdr3_nt: TGTGCCATCAGTGGGACAGGGATCGAGACCCAGTACTTC
cdr3_aa: CAISGTGIETQYF

cdr3_length: 12
j_call: TRBJ1-1
d_call: TRBD1
clone_size: once
v_call: TRBV10-3
cdr3_nt: TGTGCCATCGGGACAGCGCCAGAGGAAGCTTTCTTT
cdr3_aa: CAIGTAPEEAFF

cdr3_length: 19
j_call: TRBJ2-1
d_call: TRBD2
clone_size: NA
v_call: TRBV5-6
cdr3_nt: TGTGCCAGCAGCTTGGCCATGGGTAGCGGGGGTCTTCGGAACAATGAGCAGTTCTTC
cdr3_aa: CASSLAMGSGGLRNNEQFF

cdr3_length: 14
j_call: TRBJ1-1
d_call: NA
clone_size: once
v_call: TRBV2
cdr3_nt: TGTGCCAGCAGTGAAGAGAGGGGGTACACTGAAGCTTTCTTT
cdr3_aa: CASSEERGYTEAFF

cdr3_length: 13
j_call: TRBJ2-2
d_call: NA
clone_size: NA
v_call: TRBV6-5
cdr3_nt: TGTGCCAGCAGTAACCAAGCCGCCGGGGAGCTGTTTTTT
cdr3_aa: CASSNQAAGELFF

cdr3_length: 18
j_call: TRBJ1-1
d_call: TRBD1
clone_size: few
v_call: TRBV18
cdr3_nt: TGTGCCAGCTCACCACCACCGGGACAGGGGCGTGGGAGCACTGAAGCTTTCTTT
cdr3_aa: CASSPPPGQGRGSTEAFF

cdr3_length: 16
j_call: TRBJ2-1
d_call: TRBD2
clone_size: NA
v_call: TRBV11-2
cdr3_nt: TGTGCCAGCAGCTTAGAAATCCGGGGGGCCTACAATGAGCAGTTCTTC
cdr3_aa: CASSLEIRGAYNEQFF

cdr3_length: 14
j_call: TRBJ1-2
d_call: NA
clone_size: NA
v_call: TRBV18
cdr3_nt: TGTGCCAGCTCACCAGAAAAGAGTAACTATGGCTACACCTTC
cdr3_aa: CASSPEKSNYGYTF

cdr3_length: 15
j_call: TRBJ1-1
d_call: TRBD1
clone_size: once
v_call: TRBV6-1
cdr3_nt: TGTGCCAGCAGTTTACCGGGACAGGGAAACACTGAAGCTTTCTTT
cdr3_aa: CASSLPGQGNTEAFF

cdr3_length: 11
j_call: TRBJ1-2
d_call: NA
clone_size: NA
v_call: TRBV29-1
cdr3_nt: TGCAGCGCCCAGGTTAACTATGGCTACACCTTC
cdr3_aa: CSAQVNYGYTF

cdr3_length: 13
j_call: TRBJ1-1
d_call: TRBD1
clone_size: NA
v_call: TRBV12-5
cdr3_nt: TGTGCTAGTGGTTTCTCAGGGGGCACTGAAGCTTTCTTT
cdr3_aa: CASGFSGGTEAFF

cdr3_length: 13
j_call: TRBJ2-7
d_call: NA
clone_size: once
v_call: TRBV7-2
cdr3_nt: TGTGCCAGCAGCTTAAAACGGGACTACGAGCAGTACTTC
cdr3_aa: CASSLKRDYEQYF

cdr3_length: 16
j_call: TRBJ2-2
d_call: TRBD1
clone_size: once
v_call: TRBV10-3
cdr3_nt: TGTGCCATCAGTGAGTCCGCGACAGGGGACACCGGGGAGCTGTTTTTT
cdr3_aa: CAISESATGDTGELFF

cdr3_length: 13
j_call: TRBJ2-4
d_call: NA
clone_size: NA
v_call: TRBV23-1
cdr3_nt: TGCGCCAGCAGTCTCCGAACCCGGGACATTCAGTACTTC
cdr3_aa: CASSLRTRDIQYF

cdr3_length: 15
j_call: TRBJ2-1
d_call: TRBD1
clone_size: NA
v_call: TRBV9
cdr3_nt: TGTGCCAGCAGCGGGGGACAGGGGGCTTTCAATGAGCAGTTCTTC
cdr3_aa: CASSGGQGAFNEQFF

cdr3_length: 12
j_call: TRBJ2-3
d_call: NA
clone_size: NA
v_call: TRBV10-3
cdr3_nt: TGTGCCACGACAGATAGCACAGATACGCAGTATTTT
cdr3_aa: CATTDSTDTQYF

cdr3_length: 15
j_call: TRBJ2-1
d_call: TRBD1
clone_size: NA
v_call: TRBV19
cdr3_nt: TGTGCCAGTAGTACGCTGGGACAGGGGGGGAATGAGCAGTTCTTC
cdr3_aa: CASSTLGQGGNEQFF

cdr3_length: 15
j_call: TRBJ2-1
d_call: NA
clone_size: NA
v_call: TRBV7-2
cdr3_nt: TGTGCCAGCAGCTTTTCCGGGGTAAAGGGAAATGAGCAGTTCTTC
cdr3_aa: CASSFSGVKGNEQFF